A selection of T cell receptor beta chains follows, all from one sample in a study of cytomegalovirus exposure and HLA in healthy donors. TCRdb keeps only in-frame clones here, not all; method: immunoSEQ multiplex PCR. The sample shows tens of thousands of clones, almost 85% of them seen only once. Sequencing used PBMCs. These receptors all come from a young woman in good health and CMV-seropositive. The CDR3 runs from the conserved cysteine through the conserved F or W. Fields, in order: J gene, V gene, CDR3 length, clone size, D gene, CDR3 DNA, CDR3 protein. D genes are given only for firm matches. Size tells how often a clone was seen (once, few, many) or the class of an expanded clone, and some rows leave it out.

TRBJ1-2	TRBV6-1	15	NA	NA	TGTGCCAGCAGTGAAATTTCGACAGTTACCTATGGCTACACCTTC	CASSEISTVTYGYTF
TRBJ2-2	TRBV5-1	17	NA	TRBD1	TGCGCCAGCAGCTTAACCGCAGACAGGGTTGACACCGGGGAGCTGTTTTTT	CASSLTADRVDTGELFF
TRBJ1-3	TRBV30	14	NA	NA	TGTGCCTGGAGTCACGGAGGGTCTGGAAACACCATATATTTT	CAWSHGGSGNTIYF
TRBJ2-3	TRBV7-7	15	NA	TRBD1	TGTGCTAGCAGCCGCGGGACAGGGATGGGAGATACGCAGTATTTT	CASSRGTGMGDTQYF
TRBJ1-4	TRBV30	14	NA	TRBD1	TGTGCCTGGATTAGCGGGACAGAATCCGAAAAACTGTTTTTT	CAWISGTESEKLFF
TRBJ2-5	TRBV6-6	15	NA	NA	TGTGCCAGCAGTTACTGGTCTAGACTCGAGGAGACCCAGTACTTC	CASSYWSRLEETQYF
TRBJ2-7	TRBV6-1	13	NA	NA	TGTGCCAGCAGGACCTCGGGAAGGTACGAGCAGTACTTC	CASRTSGRYEQYF
TRBJ2-6	TRBV5-1	17	NA	TRBD1	TGCGCCAGCAGCCCGTTGGACAGGGTTATTGGGGCCAACGTCCTGACTTTC	CASSPLDRVIGANVLTF
TRBJ2-6	TRBV6-1	15	NA	TRBD1	TGTGCCAGCAGGACAGGGGGTTCTGGGGCCAACGTCCTGACTTTC	CASRTGGSGANVLTF
TRBJ2-5	TRBV5-4	13	NA	NA	TGTGCCAGCAGCTTGTTAACAGAAGAGACCCAGTACTTC	CASSLLTEETQYF
TRBJ2-7	TRBV7-3	16	NA	TRBD1	TGTGCCAGCAGCAAAGACCCCGGGACAGCATCCTACGAGCAGTACTTC	CASSKDPGTASYEQYF
TRBJ2-7	TRBV7-2	18	NA	TRBD2	TGTGCCAGCAGCTCCGAGAGAGGACTAGCGCCAAGCTCCTACGAGCAGTACTTC	CASSSERGLAPSSYEQYF
TRBJ2-1	TRBV28	15	NA	NA	TGTGCCAGCAGTTTGTTCCGCAGCTCCTACAATGAGCAGTTCTTC	CASSLFRSSYNEQFF
TRBJ1-5	TRBV5-3	18	NA	NA	TGTGCCAGAAGCTTGAGTCTGTTGTCAGACAGGTCAAATCAGCCCCAGCATTTT	CARSLSLLSDRSNQPQHF
TRBJ2-7	TRBV5-6	19	NA	TRBD2	TGTGCCAGCAGCTTTGAGGCCCCTTCAGCGGGAGGCCCGTCCTACGAGCAGTACTTC	CASSFEAPSAGGPSYEQYF
TRBJ1-1	TRBV4-1	15	few	NA	TGCGCCAGCAGCCAAGATGTTGAGGGCATCACTGAAGCTTTCTTT	CASSQDVEGITEAFF
TRBJ1-2	TRBV6-5	13	NA	TRBD1	TGTGCCAGCAGGCCGGGACAGGCCTATGGCTACACCTTC	CASRPGQAYGYTF
TRBJ1-1	TRBV6-1	16	NA	NA	TGTGCCAGCAGTGAAGGGGAACGGCTGGGGGGAACTGAAGCTTTCTTT	CASSEGERLGGTEAFF
TRBJ2-3	TRBV4-1	17	NA	NA	TGCGCCAGCAGCCAAGATAGGGCGCGGGTCGGTGGGGATACGCAGTATTTT	CASSQDRARVGGDTQYF
TRBJ2-7	TRBV6-1	15	NA	TRBD2	TGTGCCAGCAGTGAAAAAACTAGCGGGTCCTACGAGCAGTACTTC	CASSEKTSGSYEQYF
TRBJ2-7	TRBV6-5	15	NA	NA	TGTGCCAGCAGTTACGGGGCAGACGTAAACTACGAGCAGTACTTC	CASSYGADVNYEQYF
TRBJ1-2	TRBV7-9	11	NA	NA	TGTGCCAGCAGCCCCGTTCCCGGCTACACCTTC	CASSPVPGYTF
TRBJ1-2	TRBV5-6	14	NA	TRBD1	TGTGCCAGCAGCAACCGGGACAGGGTCTATGGCTACACCTTC	CASSNRDRVYGYTF
TRBJ2-3	TRBV7-9	16	NA	NA	TGTGCCAGCAGCTTAGGGATAGCGGAAAGCACAGATACGCAGTATTTT	CASSLGIAESTDTQYF
TRBJ1-4	TRBV5-6	15	once	TRBD1	TGTGCCAGCAGCTTGGCCGGGACAGGGGGCGTAAAACTGTTTTTT	CASSLAGTGGVKLFF
TRBJ1-5	TRBV28	15	few	TRBD1	TGTGCCAGCAGTCCCTCGACAGGGGGTTATCAGCCCCAGCATTTT	CASSPSTGGYQPQHF
TRBJ2-2	TRBV5-6	14	few	NA	TGTGCCAGCAGCTTGGCCTATTTCACCGGGGAGCTGTTTTTT	CASSLAYFTGELFF